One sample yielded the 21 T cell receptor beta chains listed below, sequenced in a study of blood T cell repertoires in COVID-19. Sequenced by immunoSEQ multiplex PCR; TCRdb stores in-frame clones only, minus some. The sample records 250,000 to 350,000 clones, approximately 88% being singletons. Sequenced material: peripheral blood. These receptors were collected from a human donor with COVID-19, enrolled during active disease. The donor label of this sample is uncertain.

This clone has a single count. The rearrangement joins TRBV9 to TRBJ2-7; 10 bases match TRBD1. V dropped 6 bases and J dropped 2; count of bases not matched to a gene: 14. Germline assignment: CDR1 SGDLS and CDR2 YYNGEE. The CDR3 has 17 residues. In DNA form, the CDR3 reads TGTGCCAGCACTCCGGGACAGGGGACCTCGAGAACCTACGAGCAGTACTTC. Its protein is CASTPGQGTSRTYEQYF.

CDR3 sequence (DNA): TGTGCCTGGAGTGGAGGGACACCGAGGGCGCAGTATTTT. Protein product: CAWSGGTPRAQYF. The chain employs TRBV30 and TRBJ2-3; possibly TRBD1 for D (6 bases). There are 13 residues in the CDR3. From germline, CDR1 is GTSNPN and CDR2 SVGIG (reference sequence). V lost 1 base and J 10 bases, leaving 15 bases between the germline ends. Filled out from reference TRBV30 and TRBJ2-3, the complete variable domain reads SQTIHQWPATLVQPVGSPLSLECTVEGTSNPNLYWYRQAAGRGLQLLFYSVGIGQISSEVPQNLSASRPQDRQFILSSKKLLLSDSGFYLCAWSGGTPRAQYFGPGTRLTVL.

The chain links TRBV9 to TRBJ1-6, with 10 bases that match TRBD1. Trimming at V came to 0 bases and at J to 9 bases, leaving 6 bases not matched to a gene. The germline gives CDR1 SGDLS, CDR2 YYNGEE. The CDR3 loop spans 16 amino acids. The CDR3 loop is CASSVVPDRGTSPLHF. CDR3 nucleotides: TGTGCCAGCAGCGTAGTCCCGGACAGGGGGACTTCACCCCTCCACTTT.

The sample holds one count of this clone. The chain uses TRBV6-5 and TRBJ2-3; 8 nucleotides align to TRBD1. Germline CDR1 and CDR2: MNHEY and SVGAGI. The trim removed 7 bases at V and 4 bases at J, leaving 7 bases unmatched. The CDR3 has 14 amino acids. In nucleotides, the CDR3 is TGTGCCAGCAAGGTTGGACAGGGTCCAGATACGCAGTATTTT. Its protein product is CASKVGQGPDTQYF.

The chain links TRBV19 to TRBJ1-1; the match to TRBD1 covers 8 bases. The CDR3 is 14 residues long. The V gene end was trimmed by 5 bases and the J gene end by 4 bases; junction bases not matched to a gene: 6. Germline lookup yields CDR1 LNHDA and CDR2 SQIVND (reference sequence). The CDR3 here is CASSQTTGVTEAFF. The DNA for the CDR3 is TGTGCCAGTAGTCAAACGACAGGGGTCACTGAAGCTTTCTTT.

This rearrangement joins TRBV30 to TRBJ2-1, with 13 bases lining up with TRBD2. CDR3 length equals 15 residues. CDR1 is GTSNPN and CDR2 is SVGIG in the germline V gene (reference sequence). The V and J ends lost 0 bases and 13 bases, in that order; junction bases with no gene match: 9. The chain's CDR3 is CAWSVRGTSGALQFF. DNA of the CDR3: TGTGCCTGGAGTGTACGGGGGACTAGCGGGGCGTTACAGTTCTTC.

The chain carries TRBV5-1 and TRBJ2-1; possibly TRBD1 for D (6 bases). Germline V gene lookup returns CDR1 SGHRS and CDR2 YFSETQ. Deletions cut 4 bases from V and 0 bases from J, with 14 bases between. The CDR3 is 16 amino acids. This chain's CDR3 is CASSPRDTYSYNEQFF. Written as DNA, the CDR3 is TGCGCCAGCAGCCCCCGGGACACCTACTCCTACAATGAGCAGTTCTTC.

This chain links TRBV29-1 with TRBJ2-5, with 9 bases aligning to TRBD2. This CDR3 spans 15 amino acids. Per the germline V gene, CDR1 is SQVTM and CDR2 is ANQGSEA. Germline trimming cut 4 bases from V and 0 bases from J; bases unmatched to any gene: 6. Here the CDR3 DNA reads TGCAGCGTTGGGACTAGCGCGGGTTACCAAGAGACCCAGTACTTC. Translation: CSVGTSAGYQETQYF.

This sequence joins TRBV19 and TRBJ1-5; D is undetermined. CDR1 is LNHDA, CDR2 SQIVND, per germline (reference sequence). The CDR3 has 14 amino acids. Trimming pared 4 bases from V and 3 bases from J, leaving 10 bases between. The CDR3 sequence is CASSKEDFNQPQHF. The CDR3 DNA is TGTGCCAGTAGTAAGGAGGACTTCAATCAGCCCCAGCATTTT.

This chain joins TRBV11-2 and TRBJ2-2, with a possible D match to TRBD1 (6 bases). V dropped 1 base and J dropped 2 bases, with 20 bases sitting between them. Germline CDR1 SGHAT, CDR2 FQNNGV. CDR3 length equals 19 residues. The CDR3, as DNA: TGTGCCAGCAGCTTAGTCGCTTATCAGGGGTTCGCAAACACCGGGGAGCTGTTTTTT. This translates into CASSLVAYQGFANTGELFF.

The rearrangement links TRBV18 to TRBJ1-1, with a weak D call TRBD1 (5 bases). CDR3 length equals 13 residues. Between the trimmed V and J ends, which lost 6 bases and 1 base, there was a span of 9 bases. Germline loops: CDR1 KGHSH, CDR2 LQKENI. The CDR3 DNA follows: TGTGCCAGCTCCCAGACAGCGAACACTGAAGCTTTCTTT. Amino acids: CASSQTANTEAFF.

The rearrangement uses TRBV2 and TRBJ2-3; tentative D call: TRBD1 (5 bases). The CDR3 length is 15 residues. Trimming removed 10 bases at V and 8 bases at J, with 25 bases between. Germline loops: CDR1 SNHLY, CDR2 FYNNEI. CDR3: CATSTEDILFGTQYF. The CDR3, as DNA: TGTGCCACCTCGACCGAGGACATTTTGTTTGGTACGCAGTATTTT.

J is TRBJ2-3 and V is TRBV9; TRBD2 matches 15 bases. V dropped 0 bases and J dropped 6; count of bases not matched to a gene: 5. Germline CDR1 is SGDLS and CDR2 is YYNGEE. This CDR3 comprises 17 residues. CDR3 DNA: TGTGCCAGCAGCGTAGGAAAGGGACTAGCGGGAGGTGATACGCAGTATTTT. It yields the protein CASSVGKGLAGGDTQYF.

CDR3 sequence (DNA): TGTGCCAGCAGTGAAACCTGGGGGGGGGCTATCGACACTGAAGCTTTCTTT. This sequence encodes CASSETWGGAIDTEAFF. V and J are TRBV6-1 and TRBJ1-1; the D gene is possibly TRBD1 (6 bases). V was trimmed by 2 bases and J by 3 bases, leaving 19 bases between them. Germline CDR1 MNHNS, CDR2 SASEGT. This CDR3 spans 17 amino acids.

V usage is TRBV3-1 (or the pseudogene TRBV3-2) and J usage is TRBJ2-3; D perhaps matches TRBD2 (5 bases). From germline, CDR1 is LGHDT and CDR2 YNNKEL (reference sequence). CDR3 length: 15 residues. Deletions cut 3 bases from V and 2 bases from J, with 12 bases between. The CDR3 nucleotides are TGTGCCAGCAGCCAGAATACGGACTCCACAGATACGCAGTATTTT. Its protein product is CASSQNTDSTDTQYF.

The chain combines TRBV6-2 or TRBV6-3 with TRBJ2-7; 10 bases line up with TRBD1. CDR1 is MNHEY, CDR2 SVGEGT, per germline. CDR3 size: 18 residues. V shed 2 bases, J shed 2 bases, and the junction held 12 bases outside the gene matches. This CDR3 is CASSYPVPGQGRTYEQYF. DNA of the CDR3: TGTGCCAGCAGTTACCCTGTCCCGGGACAGGGGCGAACCTACGAGCAGTACTTC.

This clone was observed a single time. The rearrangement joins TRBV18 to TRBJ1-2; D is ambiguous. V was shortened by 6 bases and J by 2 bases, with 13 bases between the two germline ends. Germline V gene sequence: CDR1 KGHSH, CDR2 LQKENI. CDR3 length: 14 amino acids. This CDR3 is CASSWEMGNYGYTF. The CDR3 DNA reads TGTGCCAGCTCCTGGGAGATGGGCAACTATGGCTACACCTTC.

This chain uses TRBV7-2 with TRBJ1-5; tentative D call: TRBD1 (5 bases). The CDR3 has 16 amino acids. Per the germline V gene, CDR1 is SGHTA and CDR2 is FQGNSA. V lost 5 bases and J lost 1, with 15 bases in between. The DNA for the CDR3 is TGTGCCAGCAGCGGGACGTGGGGAGGGAGCAATCAGCCCCAGCATTTT. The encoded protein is CASSGTWGGSNQPQHF.

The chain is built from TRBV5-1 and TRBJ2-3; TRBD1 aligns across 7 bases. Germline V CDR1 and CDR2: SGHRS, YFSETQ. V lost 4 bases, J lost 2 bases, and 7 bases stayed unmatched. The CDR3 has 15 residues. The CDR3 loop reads CASSPMGQYTDTQYF. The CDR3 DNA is TGCGCCAGCAGCCCGATGGGACAGTACACAGATACGCAGTATTTT.

In DNA form, the CDR3 reads TGTGCCAGCAGCCGTGAGGCTGAATATGGCTACACCTTC. Translation: CASSREAEYGYTF. The chain recombines TRBV5-4 with TRBJ1-2, with unresolved D. Trimming removed 4 bases at V and 5 bases at J, with 12 bases between. This CDR3 region has 13 residues. Germline CDR1 reads SGHNT; CDR2 reads YYREEE (reference sequence).

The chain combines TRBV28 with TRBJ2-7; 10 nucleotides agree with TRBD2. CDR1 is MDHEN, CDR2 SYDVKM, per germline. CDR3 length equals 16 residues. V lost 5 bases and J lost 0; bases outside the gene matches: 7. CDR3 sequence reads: CASSPMSSGSSYEQYF. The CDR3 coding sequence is TGTGCCAGCAGTCCTATGTCTAGCGGGAGCTCCTACGAGCAGTACTTC.